This T cell receptor beta chain derives from a study of T-cell reconstitution after alpha-beta-depleted transplantation in children. This clonotype showed up many times. Deletions cut 3 bases from V and 2 bases from J, with 7 bases between. This CDR3 comprises 14 residues. The germline V gene has CDR1 LGHDT and CDR2 YNNKEL (reference sequence). The authors prepared the TCRbeta library with unique molecular identifiers. TCRdb reprocessed the PCR reads with MiXCR, giving one entry per CDR3 protein. This table holds hundreds of thousands of distinct CDR3 sequences, over 9.5% found once. This sequence joins TRBV3-1 and TRBJ2-2, with a possible D match to TRBD2 (6 bases). This clonotype originated in a human donor who donated a stem cell graft to a child with acute myeloid leukemia. The sequences come from PBMCs from the stem cell graft donor, collected from the stem cell graft. CDR3 coding DNA: TGTGCCAGCAGCCACGGGGGTAACACCGGGGAGCTGTTTTTT. Translated: CASSHGGNTGELFF. The whole variable domain, filled in from reference TRBV3-1 and TRBJ2-2, reads DTAVSQTPKYLVTQMGNDKSIKCEQNLGHDTMYWYKQDSKKFLKIMFSYNNKELIINETVPNRFSPKSPDKAHLNLHINSLELGDSAVYFCASSHGGNTGELFFGEGSRLTVL.